This T cell receptor beta chain was sequenced for a study of T cell clones after liver transplantation. In the study overall: A pre-transplant mixed lymphocyte reaction with TCRbeta sequencing defined graft-donor-reactive clones followed in post-transplant blood.

Generated by immunoSEQ multiplex PCR, the TCRdb table keeps only in-frame clones and is missing some. The sample holds about 80,000 clones, about 82% seen once. Trimming shortened V by 2 bases and J by 8 bases, and 18 bases separated the two germline ends. The CDR3 sequence is 15 residues long. Germline CDR1 is MNHNY and CDR2 is SVGAGI (reference sequence). The chain employs TRBV6-6 and TRBJ1-2; D is ambiguous. The source material was CD4+ T cells from blood, sampled 46 months after liver transplant. The sequence was collected from a human patient who received a liver transplant. The T cells may partly be graft donor cells. CDR3 sequence: CASSYPMRVAAGYTF. CDR3 sequence (DNA): TGTGCCAGCAGTTACCCGATGCGGGTAGCAGCAGGCTACACCTTC.